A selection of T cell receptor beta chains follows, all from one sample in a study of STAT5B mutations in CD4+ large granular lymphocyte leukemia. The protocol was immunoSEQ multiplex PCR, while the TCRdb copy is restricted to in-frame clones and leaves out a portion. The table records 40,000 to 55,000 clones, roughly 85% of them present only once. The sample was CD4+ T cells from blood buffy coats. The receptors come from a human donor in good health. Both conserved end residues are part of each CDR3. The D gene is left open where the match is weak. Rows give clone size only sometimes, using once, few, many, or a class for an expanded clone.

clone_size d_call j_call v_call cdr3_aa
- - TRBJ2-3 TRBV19 CASGDSREIYTDTQYF
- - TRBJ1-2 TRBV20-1 CSAPNYGYTF
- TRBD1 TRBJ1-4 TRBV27 CASSWTGLSEKLFF
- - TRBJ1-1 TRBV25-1 CASSEGASTEAFF
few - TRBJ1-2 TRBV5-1 CASSSNDRRYGYTF
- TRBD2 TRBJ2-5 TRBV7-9 CASSLGGGQETQYF
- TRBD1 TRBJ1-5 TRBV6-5 CASSTQGDQPQHF
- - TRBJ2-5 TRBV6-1 CASSGQTGETQYF
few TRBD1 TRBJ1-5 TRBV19 CASRSLLGLQGGNQPQHF
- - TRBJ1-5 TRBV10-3 CAISESAPGTSNQPQHF
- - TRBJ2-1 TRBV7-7 CASSLDFAVKAGEQFF
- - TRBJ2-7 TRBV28 CASSLLLGEQYF
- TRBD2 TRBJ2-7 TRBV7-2 CASSSLAGVYEQYF
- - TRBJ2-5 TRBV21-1 CASGLSGVQETQYF
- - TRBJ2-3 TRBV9 CASSEGPRDTQYF